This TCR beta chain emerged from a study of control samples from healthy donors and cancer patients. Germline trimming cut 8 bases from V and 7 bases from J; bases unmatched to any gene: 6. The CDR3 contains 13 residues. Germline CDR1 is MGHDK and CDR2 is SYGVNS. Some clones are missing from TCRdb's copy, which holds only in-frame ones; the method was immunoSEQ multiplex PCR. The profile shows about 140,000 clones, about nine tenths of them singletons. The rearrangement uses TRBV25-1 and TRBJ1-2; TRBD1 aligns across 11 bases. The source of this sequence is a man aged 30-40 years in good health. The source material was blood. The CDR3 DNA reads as TGTGCCAGCGGGGACAGGGGGTTTAGTGGCTACACCTTC. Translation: CASGDRGFSGYTF.